This T cell receptor (beta chain) was recovered during a study of blood T cells in healthy people across ages. The study, taken as a whole, reports: Per-million-T-cell TCR beta diversity fell roughly linearly with age.

The use of a sample-barcoded 5' primer and a J-beta primer mix characterized a second PCR of roughly 6 to 12 cycles. One entry per CDR3 protein, called by TCRdb with MiXCR from the 5' RACE reads. The sample holds fewer than 2,000,000 distinct CDR3 sequences, about two fifths seen once. Only a few counts were recorded for this clonotype. Its antigen is unidentified. V was clipped by 3 bases and J by 3 bases, with 7 bases between them. The germline gives CDR1 SGHKS, CDR2 YYEKEE (reference sequence). CDR3 length: 13 residues. Each of the donors had around 10 milliliters of peripheral blood drawn into EDTA-treated Vacutainer tubes.

The sequenced material came from blood. The sequence derives from a human donor in good health. This sequence joins TRBV5-5 and TRBJ2-1, with D uncertain. The chain's CDR3 is CASSSDIYNEQFF. The CDR3 DNA reads TGTGCCAGCAGCTCAGACATCTACAATGAGCAGTTCTTC.